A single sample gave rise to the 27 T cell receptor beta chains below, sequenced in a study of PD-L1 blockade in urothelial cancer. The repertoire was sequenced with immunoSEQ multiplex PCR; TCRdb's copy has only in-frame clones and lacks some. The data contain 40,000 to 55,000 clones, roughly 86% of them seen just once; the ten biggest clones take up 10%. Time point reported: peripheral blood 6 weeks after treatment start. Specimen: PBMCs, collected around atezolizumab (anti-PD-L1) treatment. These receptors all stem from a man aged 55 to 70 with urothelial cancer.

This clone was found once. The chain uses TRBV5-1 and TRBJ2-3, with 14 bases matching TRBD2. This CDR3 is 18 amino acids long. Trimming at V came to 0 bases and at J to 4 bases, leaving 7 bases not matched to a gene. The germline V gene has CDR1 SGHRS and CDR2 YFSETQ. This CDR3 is CASSLGLAGGRFSDTQYF. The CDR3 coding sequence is TGCGCCAGCAGCTTGGGACTAGCGGGGGGGCGGTTTTCAGATACGCAGTATTTT.

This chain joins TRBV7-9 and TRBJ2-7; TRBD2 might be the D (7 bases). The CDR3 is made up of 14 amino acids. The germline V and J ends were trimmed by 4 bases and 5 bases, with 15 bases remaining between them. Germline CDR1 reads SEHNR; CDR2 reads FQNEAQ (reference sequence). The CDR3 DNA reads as TGTGCCAGCAGCTCCGGGGGGCAGGGGAACGAGCAGTACTTC. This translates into CASSSGGQGNEQYF.

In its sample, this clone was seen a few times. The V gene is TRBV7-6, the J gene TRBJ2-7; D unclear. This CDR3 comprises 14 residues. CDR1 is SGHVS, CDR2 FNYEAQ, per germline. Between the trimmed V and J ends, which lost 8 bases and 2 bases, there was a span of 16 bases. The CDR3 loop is CASSPETVPYEQYF. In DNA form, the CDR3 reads TGTGCCAGCTCCCCGGAGACGGTTCCCTACGAGCAGTACTTC.

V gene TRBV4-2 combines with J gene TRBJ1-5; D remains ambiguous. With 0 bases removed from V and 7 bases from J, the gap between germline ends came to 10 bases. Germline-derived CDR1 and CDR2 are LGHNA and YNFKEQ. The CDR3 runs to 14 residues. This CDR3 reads CASSQDSGYQPQHF. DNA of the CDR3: TGTGCCAGCAGCCAAGATTCCGGTTACCAGCCCCAGCATTTT.

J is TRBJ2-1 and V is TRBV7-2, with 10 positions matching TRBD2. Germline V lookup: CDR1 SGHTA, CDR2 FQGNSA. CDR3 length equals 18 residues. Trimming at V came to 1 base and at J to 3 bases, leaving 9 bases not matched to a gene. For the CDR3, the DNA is TGTGCCAGCAGCTTAGTTTCGTCTAGCGGGGGCCTCTACAATGAGCAGTTCTTC. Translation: CASSLVSSSGGLYNEQFF.

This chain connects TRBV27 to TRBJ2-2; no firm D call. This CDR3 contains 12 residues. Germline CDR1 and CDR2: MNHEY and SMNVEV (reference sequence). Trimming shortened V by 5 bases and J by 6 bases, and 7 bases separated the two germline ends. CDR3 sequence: CASSKAAGELFF. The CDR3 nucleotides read TGTGCCAGCAGTAAGGCGGCCGGGGAGCTGTTTTTT.

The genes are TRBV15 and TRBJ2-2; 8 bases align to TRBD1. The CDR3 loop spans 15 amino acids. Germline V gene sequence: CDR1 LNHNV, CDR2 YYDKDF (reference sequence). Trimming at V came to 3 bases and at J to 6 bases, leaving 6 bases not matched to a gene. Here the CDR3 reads CATSSGQGGSGELFF. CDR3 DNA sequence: TGTGCCACCAGCAGCGGACAGGGAGGTTCCGGGGAGCTGTTTTTT.

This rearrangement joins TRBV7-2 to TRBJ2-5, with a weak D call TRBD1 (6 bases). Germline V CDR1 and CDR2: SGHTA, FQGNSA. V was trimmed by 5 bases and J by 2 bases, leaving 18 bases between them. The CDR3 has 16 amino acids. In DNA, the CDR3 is TGTGCCAGCAGCACCCCCACCTCGACAGGTCAAGAGACCCAGTACTTC. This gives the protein CASSTPTSTGQETQYF.

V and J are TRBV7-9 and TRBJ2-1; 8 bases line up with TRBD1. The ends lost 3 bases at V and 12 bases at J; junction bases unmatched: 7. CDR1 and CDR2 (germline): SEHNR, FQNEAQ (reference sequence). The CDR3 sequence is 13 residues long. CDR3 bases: TGTGCCAGCAGCTTTTCGGGACAGGTACTGCAGTTCTTC. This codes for CASSFSGQVLQFF. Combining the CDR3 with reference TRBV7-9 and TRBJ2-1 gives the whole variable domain DTGVSQNPRHKITKRGQNVTFRCDPISEHNRLYWYRQTLGQGPEFLTYFQNEAQLEKSRLLSDRFSAERPKGSFSTLEIQRTEQGDSAMYLCASSFSGQVLQFFGPGTRLTVL.

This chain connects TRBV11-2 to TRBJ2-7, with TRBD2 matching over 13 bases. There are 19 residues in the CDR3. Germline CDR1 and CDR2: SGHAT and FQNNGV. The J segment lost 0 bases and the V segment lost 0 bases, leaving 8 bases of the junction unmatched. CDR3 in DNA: TGTGCCAGCAGCTTAGATCGAACTAGCGGGGGGGCGTCCTCCTACGAGCAGTACTTC. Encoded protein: CASSLDRTSGGASSYEQYF.

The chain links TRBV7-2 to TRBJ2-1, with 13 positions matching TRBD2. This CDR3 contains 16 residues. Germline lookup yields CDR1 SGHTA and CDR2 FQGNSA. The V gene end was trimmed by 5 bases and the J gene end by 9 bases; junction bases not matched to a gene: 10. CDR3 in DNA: TGTGCCAGCAGCCTTACTAGCGGGGGGGTCAGCAGTGAGCAGTTCTTC. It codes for CASSLTSGGVSSEQFF.

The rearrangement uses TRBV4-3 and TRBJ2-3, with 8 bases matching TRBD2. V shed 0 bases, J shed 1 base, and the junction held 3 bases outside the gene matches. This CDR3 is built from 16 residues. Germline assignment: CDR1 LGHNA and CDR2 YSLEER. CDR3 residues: CASSQEGAGGTDTQYF. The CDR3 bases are TGCGCCAGCAGCCAAGAGGGAGCGGGGGGCACAGATACGCAGTATTTT.

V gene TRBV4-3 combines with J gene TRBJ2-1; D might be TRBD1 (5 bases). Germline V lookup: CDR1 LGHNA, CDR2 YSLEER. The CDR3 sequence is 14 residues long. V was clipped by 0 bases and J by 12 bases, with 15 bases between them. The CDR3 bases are TGCGCCAGCAGCCAAGATAGGGGCCGAGCTGGGCAGTTCTTC. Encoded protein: CASSQDRGRAGQFF.

CDR3 region: CASSPPDSGDGELFF. CDR3 DNA: TGTGCCAGCAGCCCCCCGGATAGCGGGGACGGGGAGCTGTTTTTT. V is TRBV11-3 and J is TRBJ2-2, with 8 bases identical to TRBD2. V lost 5 bases to trimming and J lost 7 bases; unmatched junction nucleotides: 9. This CDR3 comprises 15 residues. Germline assignment: CDR1 SGHNT and CDR2 YENEEA.

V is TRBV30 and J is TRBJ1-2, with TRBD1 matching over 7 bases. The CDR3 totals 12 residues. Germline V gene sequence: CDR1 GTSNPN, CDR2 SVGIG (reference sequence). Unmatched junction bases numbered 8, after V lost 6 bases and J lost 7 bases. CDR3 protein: CACIRGLGGYTF. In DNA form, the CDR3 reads TGTGCCTGTATCAGGGGGTTAGGTGGCTACACCTTC.

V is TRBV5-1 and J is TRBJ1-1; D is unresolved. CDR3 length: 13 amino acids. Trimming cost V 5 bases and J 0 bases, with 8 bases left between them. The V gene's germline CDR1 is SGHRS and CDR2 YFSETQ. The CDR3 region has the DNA TGCGCCAGCAGGTATCAGGTGAACACTGAAGCTTTCTTT. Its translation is CASRYQVNTEAFF. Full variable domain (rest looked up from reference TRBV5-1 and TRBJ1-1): KAGVTQTPRYLIKTRGQQVTLSCSPISGHRSVSWYQQTPGQGLQFLFEYFSETQRNKGNFPGRFSGRQFSNSRSEMNVSTLELGDSALYLCASRYQVNTEAFFGQGTRLTVV.

The chain's CDR3 is CANGLAGVRETQYF. As DNA, the CDR3 is TGCGCCAATGGGCTAGCGGGGGTCCGGGAGACCCAGTACTTC. The J gene is TRBJ2-5, the V gene TRBV10-1; 10 bases are a match to TRBD2. The germline CDR1 and CDR2 sequences are WNHNN and SYGVQD (reference sequence). The trim removed 10 bases at V and 5 bases at J, leaving 10 bases unmatched. The CDR3 is made up of 14 amino acids.

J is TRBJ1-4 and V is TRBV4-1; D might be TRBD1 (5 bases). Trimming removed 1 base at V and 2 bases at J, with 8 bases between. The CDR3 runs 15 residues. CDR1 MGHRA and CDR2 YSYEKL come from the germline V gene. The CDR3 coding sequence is TGCGCCAGCAGCCAAGTGCGGGGGACTAATGAAAAACTGTTTTTT. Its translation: CASSQVRGTNEKLFF.

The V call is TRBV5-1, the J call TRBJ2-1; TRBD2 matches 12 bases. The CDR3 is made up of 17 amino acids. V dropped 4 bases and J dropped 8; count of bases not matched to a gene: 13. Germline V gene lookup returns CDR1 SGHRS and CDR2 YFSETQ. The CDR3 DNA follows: TGCGCCAGCAGCGCAACTAGCGGGGGGCCCCTCGGCGATGAGCAGTTCTTC. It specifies CASSATSGGPLGDEQFF.

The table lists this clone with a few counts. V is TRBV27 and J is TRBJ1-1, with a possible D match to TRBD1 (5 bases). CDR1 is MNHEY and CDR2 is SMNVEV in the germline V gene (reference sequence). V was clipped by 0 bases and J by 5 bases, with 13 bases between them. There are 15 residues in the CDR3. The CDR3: CASSLSMGGGTEAFF. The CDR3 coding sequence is TGTGCCAGCAGTTTATCGATGGGGGGAGGGACTGAAGCTTTCTTT.

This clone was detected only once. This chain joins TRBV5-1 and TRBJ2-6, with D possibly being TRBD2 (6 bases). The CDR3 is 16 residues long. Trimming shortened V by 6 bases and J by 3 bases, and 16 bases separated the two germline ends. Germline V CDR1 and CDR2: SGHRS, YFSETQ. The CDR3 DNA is TGCGCCAGCACCCTGACCGGGGGAGGTGGGGCCAACGTCCTGACTTTC. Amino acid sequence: CASTLTGGGGANVLTF.

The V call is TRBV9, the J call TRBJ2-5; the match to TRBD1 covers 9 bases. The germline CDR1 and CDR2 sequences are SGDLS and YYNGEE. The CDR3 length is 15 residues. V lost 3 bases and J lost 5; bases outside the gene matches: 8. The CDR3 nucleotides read TGTGCCAGCAGCGGACACAGGGGGCTTTCGGAGACCCAGTACTTC. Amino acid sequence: CASSGHRGLSETQYF.

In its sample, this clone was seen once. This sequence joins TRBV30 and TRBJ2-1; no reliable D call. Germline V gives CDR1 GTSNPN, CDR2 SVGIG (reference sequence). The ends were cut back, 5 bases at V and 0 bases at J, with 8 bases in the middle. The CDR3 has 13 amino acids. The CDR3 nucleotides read TGTGCCTGGCGCGGCAGCTCCTACAATGAGCAGTTCTTC. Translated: CAWRGSSYNEQFF.

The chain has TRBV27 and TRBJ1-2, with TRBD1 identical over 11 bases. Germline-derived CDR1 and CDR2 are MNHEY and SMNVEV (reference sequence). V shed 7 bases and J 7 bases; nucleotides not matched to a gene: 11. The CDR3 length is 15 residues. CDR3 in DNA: TGTGCCAGCACCCCTCTGGGACAGGGGGGAGGTGGCTACACCTTC. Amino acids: CASTPLGQGGGGYTF.

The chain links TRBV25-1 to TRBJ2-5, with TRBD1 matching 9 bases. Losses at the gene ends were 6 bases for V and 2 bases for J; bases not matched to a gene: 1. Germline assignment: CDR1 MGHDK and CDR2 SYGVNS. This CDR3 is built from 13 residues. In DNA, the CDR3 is TGTGCCAGCAGGGACAGGGGTCAAGAGACCCAGTACTTC. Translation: CASRDRGQETQYF.

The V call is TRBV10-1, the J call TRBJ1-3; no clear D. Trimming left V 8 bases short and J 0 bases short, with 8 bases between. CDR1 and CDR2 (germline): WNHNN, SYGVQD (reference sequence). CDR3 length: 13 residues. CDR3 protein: CASQAASGNTIYF. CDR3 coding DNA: TGCGCCAGCCAGGCTGCCTCTGGAAACACCATATATTTT.

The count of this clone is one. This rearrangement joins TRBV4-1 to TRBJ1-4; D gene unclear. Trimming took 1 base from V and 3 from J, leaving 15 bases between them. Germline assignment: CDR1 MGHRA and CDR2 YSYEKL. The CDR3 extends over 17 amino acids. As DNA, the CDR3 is TGCGCCAGCAGCCAAGGGGGTAGGAGGGCCCCTAATGAAAAACTGTTTTTT. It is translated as CASSQGGRRAPNEKLFF.